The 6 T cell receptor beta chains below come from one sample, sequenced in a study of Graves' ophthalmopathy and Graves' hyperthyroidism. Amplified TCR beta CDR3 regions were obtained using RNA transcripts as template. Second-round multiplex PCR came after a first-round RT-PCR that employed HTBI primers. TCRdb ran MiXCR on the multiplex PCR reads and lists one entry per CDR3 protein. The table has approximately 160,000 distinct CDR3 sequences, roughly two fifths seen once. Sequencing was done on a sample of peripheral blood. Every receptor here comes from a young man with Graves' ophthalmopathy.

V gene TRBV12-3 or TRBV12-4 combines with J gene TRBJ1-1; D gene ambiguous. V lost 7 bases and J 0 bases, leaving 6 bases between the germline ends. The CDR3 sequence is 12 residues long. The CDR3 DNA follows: TGTGCCAGCATCGGGGTGAACACTGAAGCTTTCTTT. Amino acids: CASIGVNTEAFF.

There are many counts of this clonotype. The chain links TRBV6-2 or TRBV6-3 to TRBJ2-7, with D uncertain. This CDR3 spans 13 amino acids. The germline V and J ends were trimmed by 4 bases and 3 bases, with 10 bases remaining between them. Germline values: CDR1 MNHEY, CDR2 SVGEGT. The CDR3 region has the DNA TGTGCCAGCAGTTTTACAGAGAGCTACGAGCAGTACTTC. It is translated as CASSFTESYEQYF.

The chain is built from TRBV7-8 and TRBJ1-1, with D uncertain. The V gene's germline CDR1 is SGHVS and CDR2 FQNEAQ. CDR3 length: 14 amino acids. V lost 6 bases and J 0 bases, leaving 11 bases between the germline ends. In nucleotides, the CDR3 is TGTGCCAGCAGTCCGAATACCATGAACACTGAAGCTTTCTTT. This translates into CASSPNTMNTEAFF.

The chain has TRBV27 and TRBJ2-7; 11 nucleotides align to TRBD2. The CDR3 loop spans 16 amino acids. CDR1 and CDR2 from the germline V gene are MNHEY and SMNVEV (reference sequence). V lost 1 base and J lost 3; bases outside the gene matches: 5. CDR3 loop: CASSLFFLAGGYEQYF. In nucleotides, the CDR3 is TGTGCCAGCAGTTTATTCTTCCTAGCGGGAGGCTACGAGCAGTACTTC.

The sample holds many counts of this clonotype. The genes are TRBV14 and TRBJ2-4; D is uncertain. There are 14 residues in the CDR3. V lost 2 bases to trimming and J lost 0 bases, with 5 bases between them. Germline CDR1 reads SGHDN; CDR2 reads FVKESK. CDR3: CASSQRTAKNIQYF. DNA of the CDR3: TGTGCCAGCAGCCAACGGACAGCCAAAAACATTCAGTACTTC.

The CDR3 protein is CASSEYRTGTYEQYF. In DNA form, the CDR3 reads TGTGCCAGCAGTGAGTATAGGACAGGAACCTACGAGCAGTACTTC. V and J are TRBV6-1 and TRBJ2-7; 7 nucleotides align to TRBD1. The V and J ends lost 3 bases and 2 bases, in that order; junction bases with no gene match: 7. Germline assignment: CDR1 MNHNS and CDR2 SASEGT. CDR3 length: 15 amino acids.